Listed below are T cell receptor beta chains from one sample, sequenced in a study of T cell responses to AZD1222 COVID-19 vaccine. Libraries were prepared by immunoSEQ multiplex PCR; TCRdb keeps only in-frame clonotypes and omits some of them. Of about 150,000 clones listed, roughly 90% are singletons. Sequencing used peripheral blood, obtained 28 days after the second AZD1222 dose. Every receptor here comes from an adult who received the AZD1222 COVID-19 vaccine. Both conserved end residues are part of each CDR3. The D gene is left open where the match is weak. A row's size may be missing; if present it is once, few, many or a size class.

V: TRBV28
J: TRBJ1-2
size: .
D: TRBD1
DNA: TGTGCCAGCAGTTCAGGGGGCCGGTCGAACTATGGCTACACCTTC
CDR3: CASSSGGRSNYGYTF

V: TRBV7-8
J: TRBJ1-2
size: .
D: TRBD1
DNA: TGTGCCAGCAGCTTAGACGACAGGGCGTATGGCTACACCTTC
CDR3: CASSLDDRAYGYTF

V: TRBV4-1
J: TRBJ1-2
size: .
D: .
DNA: TGCGCCAGCAGCCAAGTCTACGGGGGCCCTTCCGACTATGGCTACACCTTC
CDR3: CASSQVYGGPSDYGYTF

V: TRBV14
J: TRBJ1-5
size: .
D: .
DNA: TGTGCCAGCAGCCAATCTTTAGATCAGCCCCAGCATTTT
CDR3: CASSQSLDQPQHF

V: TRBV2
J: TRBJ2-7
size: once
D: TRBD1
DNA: TGTGCCAGCAGTGAGTGGACAGGGGGGAAATACGAGCAGTACTTC
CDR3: CASSEWTGGKYEQYF

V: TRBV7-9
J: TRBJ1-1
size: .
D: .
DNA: TGTGCCAGCAGCGAGGCAGGAGGTGAAGCTTTCTTT
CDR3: CASSEAGGEAFF

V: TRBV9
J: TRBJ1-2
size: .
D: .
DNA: TGTGCCAGCAGCGACACCTATGGCTACACCTTC
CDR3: CASSDTYGYTF

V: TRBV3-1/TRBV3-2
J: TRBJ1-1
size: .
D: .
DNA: TGTGCCAGCAGCCCTGGGGGAGGTCGGAGTACTGAAGCTTTCTTT
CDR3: CASSPGGGRSTEAFF

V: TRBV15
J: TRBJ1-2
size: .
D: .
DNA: TGTGCCACCAGCAGAGAATTCATTGGCAGCCTTTCTAACTATGGCTACACCTTC
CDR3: CATSREFIGSLSNYGYTF

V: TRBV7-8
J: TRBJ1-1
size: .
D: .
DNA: TGTGCCAGCAGCCCCGAGCAGAGGAACACTGAAGCTTTCTTT
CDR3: CASSPEQRNTEAFF

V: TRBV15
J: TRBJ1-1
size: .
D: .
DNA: TGTGCCACCAGCGGGGGGACGACGAACACTGAAGCTTTCTTT
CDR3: CATSGGTTNTEAFF

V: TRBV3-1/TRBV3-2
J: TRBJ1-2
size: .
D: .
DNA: TGTGCCAGCAGCCAAGCAGGCCTTTCCCCTCAAAACTATGGCTACACCTTC
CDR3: CASSQAGLSPQNYGYTF

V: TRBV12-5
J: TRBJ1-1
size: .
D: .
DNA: TGTGCTAGTGGGTCTACTTACCCAGGCGCTTTCTTT
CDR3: CASGSTYPGAFF

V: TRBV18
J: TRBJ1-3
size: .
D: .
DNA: TGTGCCAGCTCACCGTCAGGGTACTCTGGAAACACCATATATTTT
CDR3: CASSPSGYSGNTIYF

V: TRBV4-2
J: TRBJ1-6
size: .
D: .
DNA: TGTGCCAGCAGCCAAGATGGGGAAGGGCTTTTGGGGGCAAATTCACCCCTCCACTTT
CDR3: CASSQDGEGLLGANSPLHF

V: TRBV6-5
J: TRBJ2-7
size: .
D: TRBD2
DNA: TGTGCCAGCAGTTACAGGGAGGGCTCCTACGAGCAGTACTTC
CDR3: CASSYREGSYEQYF

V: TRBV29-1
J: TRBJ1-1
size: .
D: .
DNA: TGCAGCGCAACAGGAGACACTGAAGCTTTCTTT
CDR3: CSATGDTEAFF

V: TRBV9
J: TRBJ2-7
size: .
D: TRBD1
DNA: TGTGCCAGCAGCGTATCCGACAGGGGGGAGGCCTACGAGCAGTACTTC
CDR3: CASSVSDRGEAYEQYF

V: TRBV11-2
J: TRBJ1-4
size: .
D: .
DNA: TGTGCCAGCAGCCCCCCGGGGTGGGCCCCGGAATTGGTGTTTTTT
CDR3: CASSPPGWAPELVFF

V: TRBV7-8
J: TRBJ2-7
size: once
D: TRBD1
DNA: TGTGCCAGCAGCTTAGAGGGGACAGGGATCTCCTACGAGCAGTACTTC
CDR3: CASSLEGTGISYEQYF

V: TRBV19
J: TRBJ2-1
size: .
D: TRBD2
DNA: TGTGCCAGCGCCGGGACTAGTCTGAGTGAGCAGTTCTTC
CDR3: CASAGTSLSEQFF

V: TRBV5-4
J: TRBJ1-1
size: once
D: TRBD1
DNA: TGTGCCAGCAGCTCGGGGGACCTCACAGGGGGCACTGAAGCTTTCTTT
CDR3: CASSSGDLTGGTEAFF